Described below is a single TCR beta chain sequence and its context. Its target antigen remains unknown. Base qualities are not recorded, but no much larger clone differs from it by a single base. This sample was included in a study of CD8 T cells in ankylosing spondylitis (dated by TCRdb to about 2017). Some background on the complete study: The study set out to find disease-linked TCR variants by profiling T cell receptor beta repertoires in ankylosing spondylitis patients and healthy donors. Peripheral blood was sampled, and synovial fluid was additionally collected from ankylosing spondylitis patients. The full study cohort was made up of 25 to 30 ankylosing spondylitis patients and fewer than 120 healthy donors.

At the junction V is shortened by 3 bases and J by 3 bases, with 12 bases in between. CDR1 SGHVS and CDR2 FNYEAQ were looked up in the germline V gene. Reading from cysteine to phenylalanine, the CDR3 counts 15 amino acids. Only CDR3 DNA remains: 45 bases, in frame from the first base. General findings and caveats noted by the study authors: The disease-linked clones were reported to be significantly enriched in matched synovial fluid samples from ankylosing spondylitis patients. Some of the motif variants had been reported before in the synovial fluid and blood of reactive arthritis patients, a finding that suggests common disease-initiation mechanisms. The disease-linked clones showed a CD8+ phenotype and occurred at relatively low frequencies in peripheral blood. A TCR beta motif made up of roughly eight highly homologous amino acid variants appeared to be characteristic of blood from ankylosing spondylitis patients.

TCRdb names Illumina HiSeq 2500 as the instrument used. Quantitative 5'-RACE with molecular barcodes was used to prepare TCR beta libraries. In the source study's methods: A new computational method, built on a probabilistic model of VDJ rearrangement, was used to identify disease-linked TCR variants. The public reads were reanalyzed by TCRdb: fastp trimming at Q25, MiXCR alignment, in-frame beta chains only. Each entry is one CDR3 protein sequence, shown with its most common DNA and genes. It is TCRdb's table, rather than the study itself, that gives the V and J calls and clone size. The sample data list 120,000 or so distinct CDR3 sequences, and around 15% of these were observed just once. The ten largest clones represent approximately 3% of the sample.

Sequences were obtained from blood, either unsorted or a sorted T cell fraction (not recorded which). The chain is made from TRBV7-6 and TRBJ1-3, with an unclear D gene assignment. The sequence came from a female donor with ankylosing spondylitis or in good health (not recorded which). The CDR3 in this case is CASSLAEGRGNTIYF. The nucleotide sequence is TGTGCCAGCAGCTTGGCCGAAGGGCGTGGAAACACCATATATTTT. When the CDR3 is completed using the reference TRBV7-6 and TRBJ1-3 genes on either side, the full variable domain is GAGVSQSPRYKVTKRGQDVALRCDPISGHVSLYWYRQALGQGPEFLTYFNYEAQQDKSGLPNDRFSAERPEGSISTLTIQRTEQRDSAMYRCASSLAEGRGNTIYFGEGSWLTVV.